This T cell receptor (beta chain) is from a study of T cell changes during pregnancy in multiple sclerosis. Profiling relied on immunoSEQ multiplex PCR, and the TCRdb table lists in-frame clones only, not all of them. Seen here are approximately 46,000 clones, around 90% observed once, and the top ten hold roughly 3%. This clone was recorded many times. Trimming took 3 bases from V and 7 from J; bases not matched to a gene: 7. Germline V lookup: CDR1 MNHNS, CDR2 SASEGT. This CDR3 contains 15 residues. The receptor was derived from a female donor with multiple sclerosis, enrolled in a pregnancy study. The chain employs TRBV6-1 and TRBJ2-4; 9 nucleotides agree with TRBD2. Source: CD8+ T cells from peripheral blood mononuclear cells, taken in the second trimester of pregnancy. Here the CDR3 reads CASSDGAGGTNIQYF. Here the CDR3 DNA reads TGTGCCAGCAGTGACGGGGCGGGAGGGACGAACATTCAGTACTTC.